This T cell receptor beta chain was identified in a study of T cell responses to AZD1222 COVID-19 vaccine (dated by TCRdb to about 2021). Broadly, across the study: Because spike-specific TCR depth and breadth did not differ between the two schedules, AZD1222 recipients who got a second dose at roughly 4 weeks were pooled with those who got a second dose at roughly 12 weeks. A total of around 240 trial participants underwent TCR sequencing, of whom roughly 210 had received two doses of AZD1222 and some 26 had received two doses of the MenACWY control vaccine. Trial participants were enrolled into age subgroups of 18-55, 56-69 and 70-plus years, which contained about 150, 28 and 57 TCR-sequenced participants, respectively. The research as a whole found: Participants were mostly white British and included more females than males, and it was suggested by the authors that clonal diversity may have been underestimated. Epitopes outside the regions mutated in the B.1.351 and B.1.1.7 variants were reportedly recognized by nearly half of the unique spike-specific TCRs. The vaccine-associated CD4 TCRs covered the entire spike protein, and the dominant responses fell in regions 160-218 and 743-854. Only a handful of AZD1222 recipients were SARS-CoV-2 seropositive at baseline, limiting conclusions about previously exposed vaccinees. After two AZD1222 doses, spike-specific TCR breadth and depth were significantly higher than at day 0 and than in MenACWY recipients. The 56-69-year group was small, and its depth increase did not reach significance, likely because of low power. Because no day 14 peak-response samples were available, repertoires were characterized only after the peak T cell response.

For CDR1 and CDR2, the germline V gene lists SNHLY and FYNNEI. V and J lose 1 base and 6 bases, and a span of 10 bases separates them. From the cysteine up to the phenylalanine, the CDR3 has a length of 14 residues. The only DNA kept is the CDR3, 42 bases in frame from the first base. Turning to this clone: Its recognized antigen is unknown. Nothing much larger sits one base from this clone, and base qualities are not available.

The CDR3 regions of human TCRbeta chains were analyzed by immunosequencing. The study's processing was this. TCRs in the repertoires were compared against a reference library of SARS-CoV-2-specific TCRs that had been generated with the MIRA antigen-specificity platform. Breadth was defined as the fraction of unique TCRs that were SARS-CoV-2-associated, and depth was defined as the fraction of total T cells that were SARS-CoV-2-associated. Each spike-specific TCR was assigned to its reactive spike region and to a CD4 or CD8 class using the MIRA data. Log10-transformed breadth and depth values were compared by one-way ANOVA with Sidak's multiple comparisons tests. TCRdb took over this immuneACCESS table, retaining in-frame rearrangements with V and J assigned. Such tables are incomplete; in checked studies, under half of the missing clones stem from an unresolved V gene, and the remainder is unexplained. V and J calls plus clone size are reproduced from that table; the DNA served to infer D and trimming. The sample table lists some 64,000 clones, 84% of them with a count of one. Roughly 7.3% of the sample goes to the ten largest clones.

The time point tag for this specimen amounts to: baseline before first vaccination. Vaccinee samples came from UK trials COV001 and COV002, including a single-blind randomized controlled phase 2/3 trial of AZD1222 (ChAdOx1 nCoV-19) in healthy adults. Trial participant PBMC samples were collected at day 0 and day 28 after the second dose for TCRbeta chain sequencing. Sequenced here: peripheral blood, sampled on day 0 of AZD1222 vaccination. The receptor chain draws on TRBV2 and TRBJ1-5; confidence is insufficient to name the D gene. This TCR came from an adult in good health. The CDR3 amino acid sequence is: CASSEGAVGQPQHF. The DNA reads as follows: TGTGCCAGCAGTGAAGGGGCGGTTGGTCAGCCCCAGCATTTT. This CDR3, with the reference TRBV2 and TRBJ1-5 proteins standing in past its ends, gives the full variable domain EPEVTQTPSHQVTQMGQEVILRCVPISNHLYFYWYRQILGQKVEFLVSFYNNEISEKSEIFDDQFSVERPDGSNFTLKIRSTKLEDSAMYFCASSEGAVGQPQHFGDGTRLSIL.